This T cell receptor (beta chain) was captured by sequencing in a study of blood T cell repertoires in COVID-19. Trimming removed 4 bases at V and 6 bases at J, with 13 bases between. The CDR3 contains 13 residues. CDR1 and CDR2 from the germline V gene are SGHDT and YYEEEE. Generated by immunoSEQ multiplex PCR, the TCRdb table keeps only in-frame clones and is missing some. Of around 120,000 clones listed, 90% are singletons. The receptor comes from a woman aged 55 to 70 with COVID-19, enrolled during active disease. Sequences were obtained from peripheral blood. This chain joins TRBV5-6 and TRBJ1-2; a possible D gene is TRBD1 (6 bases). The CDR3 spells CASSPRGAHGYTF. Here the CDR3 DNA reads TGTGCCAGCAGCCCCCGGGGGGCGCATGGCTACACCTTC.